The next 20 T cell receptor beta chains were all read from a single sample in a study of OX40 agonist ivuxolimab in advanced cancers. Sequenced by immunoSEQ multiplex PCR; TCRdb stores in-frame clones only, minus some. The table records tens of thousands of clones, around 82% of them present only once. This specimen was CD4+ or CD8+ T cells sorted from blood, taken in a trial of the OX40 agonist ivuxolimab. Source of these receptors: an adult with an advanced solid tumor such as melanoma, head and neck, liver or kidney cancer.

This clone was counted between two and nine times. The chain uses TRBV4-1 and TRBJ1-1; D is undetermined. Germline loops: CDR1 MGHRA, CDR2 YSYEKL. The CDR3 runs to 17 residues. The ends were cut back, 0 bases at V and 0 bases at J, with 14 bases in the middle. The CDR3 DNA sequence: TGCGCCAGCAGCCAAGATTACGGGAGGGTCATGAACACTGAAGCTTTCTTT. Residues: CASSQDYGRVMNTEAFF.

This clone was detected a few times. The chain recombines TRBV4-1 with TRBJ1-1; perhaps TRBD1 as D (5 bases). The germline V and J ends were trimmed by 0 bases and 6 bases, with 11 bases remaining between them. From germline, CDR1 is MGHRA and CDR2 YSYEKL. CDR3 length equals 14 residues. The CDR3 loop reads CASSQDRETAEAFF. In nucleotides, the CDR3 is TGCGCCAGCAGCCAAGATCGGGAGACAGCTGAAGCTTTCTTT.

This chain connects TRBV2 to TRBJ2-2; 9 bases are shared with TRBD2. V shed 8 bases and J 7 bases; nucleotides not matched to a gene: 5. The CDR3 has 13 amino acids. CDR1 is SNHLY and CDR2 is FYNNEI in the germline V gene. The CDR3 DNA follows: TGTGCCAGCTGGACTAGCGAATTCGGGGAGCTGTTTTTT. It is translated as CASWTSEFGELFF. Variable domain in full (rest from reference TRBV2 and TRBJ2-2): EPEVTQTPSHQVTQMGQEVILRCVPISNHLYFYWYRQILGQKVEFLVSFYNNEISEKSEIFDDQFSVERPDGSNFTLKIRSTKLEDSAMYFCASWTSEFGELFFGEGSRLTVL.

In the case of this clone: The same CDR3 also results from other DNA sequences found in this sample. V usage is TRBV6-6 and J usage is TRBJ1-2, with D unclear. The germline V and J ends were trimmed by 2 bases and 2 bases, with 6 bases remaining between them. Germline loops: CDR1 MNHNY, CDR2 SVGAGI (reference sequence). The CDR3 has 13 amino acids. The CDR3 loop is CASSYDGNYGYTF. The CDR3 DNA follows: TGTGCCAGCAGTTACGACGGAAACTATGGCTACACCTTC.

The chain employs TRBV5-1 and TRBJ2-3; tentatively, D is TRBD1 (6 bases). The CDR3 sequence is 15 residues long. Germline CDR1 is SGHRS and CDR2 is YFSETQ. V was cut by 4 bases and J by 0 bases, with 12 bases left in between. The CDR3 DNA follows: TGCGCCAGCAGCCTGGACAGCCCTAGCACAGATACGCAGTATTTT. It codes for CASSLDSPSTDTQYF.

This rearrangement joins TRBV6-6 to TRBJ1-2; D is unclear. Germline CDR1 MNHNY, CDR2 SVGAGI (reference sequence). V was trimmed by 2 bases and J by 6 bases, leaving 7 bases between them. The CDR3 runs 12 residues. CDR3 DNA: TGTGCCAGCAGTTACGGTCCTGATGGCTACACCTTC. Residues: CASSYGPDGYTF.

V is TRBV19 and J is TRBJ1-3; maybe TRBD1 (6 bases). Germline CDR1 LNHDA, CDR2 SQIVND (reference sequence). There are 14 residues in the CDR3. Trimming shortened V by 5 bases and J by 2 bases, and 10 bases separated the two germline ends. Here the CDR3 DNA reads TGTGCCAGTAGTCTCAGGGGTGCTGGAAACACCATATATTTT. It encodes CASSLRGAGNTIYF.

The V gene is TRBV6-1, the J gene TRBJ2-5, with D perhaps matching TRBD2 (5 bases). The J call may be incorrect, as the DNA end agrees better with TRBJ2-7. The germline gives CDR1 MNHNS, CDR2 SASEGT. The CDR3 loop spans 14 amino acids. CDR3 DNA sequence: TGTGCCAGCAGCCTAAACGGGGTTTACTACGAGCAGTACTTC. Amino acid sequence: CASSLNGVYYEQYF.

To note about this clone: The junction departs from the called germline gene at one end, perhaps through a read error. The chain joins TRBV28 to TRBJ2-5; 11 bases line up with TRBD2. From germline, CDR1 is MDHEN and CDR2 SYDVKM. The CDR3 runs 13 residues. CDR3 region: CASSLSSSGRPDF. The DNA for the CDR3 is TGTGCCAGCAGTCTTTCCTCTAGCGGGAGGCCGGACTTC.

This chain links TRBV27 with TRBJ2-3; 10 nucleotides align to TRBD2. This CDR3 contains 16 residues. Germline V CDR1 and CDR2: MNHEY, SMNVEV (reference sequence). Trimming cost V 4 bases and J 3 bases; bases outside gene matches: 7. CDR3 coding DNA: TGTGCCAGCAGTTCGCCTAGCGGGAGTGGAACAGATACGCAGTATTTT. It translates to CASSSPSGSGTDTQYF.

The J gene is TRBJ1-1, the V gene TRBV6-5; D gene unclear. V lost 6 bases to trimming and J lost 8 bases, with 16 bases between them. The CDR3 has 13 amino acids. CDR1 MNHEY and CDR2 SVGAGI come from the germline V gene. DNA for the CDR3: TGTGCCAGCAGCCGTGACGAGGCGGGGGAAGCTTTCTTT. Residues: CASSRDEAGEAFF.

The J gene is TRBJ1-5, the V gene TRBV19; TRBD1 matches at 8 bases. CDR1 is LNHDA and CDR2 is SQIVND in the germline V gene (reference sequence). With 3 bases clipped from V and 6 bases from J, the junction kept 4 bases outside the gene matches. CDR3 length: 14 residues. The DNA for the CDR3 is TGTGCCAGTAGTATTCAGGGGGCCGGTCAGCCCCAGCATTTT. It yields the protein CASSIQGAGQPQHF.

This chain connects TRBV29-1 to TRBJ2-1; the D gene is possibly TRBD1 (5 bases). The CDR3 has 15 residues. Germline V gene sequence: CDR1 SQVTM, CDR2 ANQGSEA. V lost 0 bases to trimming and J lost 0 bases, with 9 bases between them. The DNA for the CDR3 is TGCAGCGTTGAAGAGGGGCGGAACTCCTACAATGAGCAGTTCTTC. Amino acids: CSVEEGRNSYNEQFF.

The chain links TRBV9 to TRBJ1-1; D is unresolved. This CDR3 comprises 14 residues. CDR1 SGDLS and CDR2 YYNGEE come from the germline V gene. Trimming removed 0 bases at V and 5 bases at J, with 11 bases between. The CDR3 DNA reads TGTGCCAGCAGCGTAGCGGCCGTGGCGACTGAAGCTTTCTTT. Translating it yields CASSVAAVATEAFF. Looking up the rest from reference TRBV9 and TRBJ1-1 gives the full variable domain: DSGVTQTPKHLITATGQRVTLRCSPRSGDLSVYWYQQSLDQGLQFLIQYYNGEERAKGNILERFSAQQFPDLHSELNLSSLELGDSALYFCASSVAAVATEAFFGQGTRLTVV.

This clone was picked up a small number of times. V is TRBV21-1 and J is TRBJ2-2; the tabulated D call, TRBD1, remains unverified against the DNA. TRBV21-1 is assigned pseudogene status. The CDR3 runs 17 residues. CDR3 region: CASSKGQGQVDTGELFF. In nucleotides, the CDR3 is TGTGCCAGCAGCAAGGGGCAGGGGCAGGTGGACACCGGGGAGCTGTTTTTT.

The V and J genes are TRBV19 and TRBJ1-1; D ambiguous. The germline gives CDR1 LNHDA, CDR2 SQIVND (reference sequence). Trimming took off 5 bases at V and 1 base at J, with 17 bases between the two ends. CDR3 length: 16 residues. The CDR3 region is CASSHPAAAKNTEAFF. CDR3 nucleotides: TGTGCCAGTAGTCACCCGGCGGCAGCGAAGAACACTGAAGCTTTCTTT.

The CDR3 here is CASSPSQNYGYTF. The CDR3 DNA is TGTGCCAGCAGCCCTAGCCAGAACTATGGCTACACCTTC. The V and J genes are TRBV7-9 and TRBJ1-2; no clear D gene. Germline V gives CDR1 SEHNR, CDR2 FQNEAQ (reference sequence). Trimming removed 5 bases from V and 2 bases from J, with 9 bases in between. CDR3 size: 13 residues. Complete variable domain (other parts from reference TRBV7-9 and TRBJ1-2): DTGVSQNPRHKITKRGQNVTFRCDPISEHNRLYWYRQTLGQGPEFLTYFQNEAQLEKSRLLSDRFSAERPKGSFSTLEIQRTEQGDSAMYLCASSPSQNYGYTFGSGTRLTVV.

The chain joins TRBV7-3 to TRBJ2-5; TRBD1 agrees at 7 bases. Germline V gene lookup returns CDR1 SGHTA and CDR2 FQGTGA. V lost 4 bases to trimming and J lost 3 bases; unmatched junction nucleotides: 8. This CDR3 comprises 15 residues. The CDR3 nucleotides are TGTGCCAGCAGCTCCTCCGGGACAGCCAAAGAGACCCAGTACTTC. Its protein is CASSSSGTAKETQYF.

CDR3 nucleotides: TGTGCCAGCAGCTTAGGGGGCACCGGGGAAAAACTGTTTTTT. It encodes CASSLGGTGEKLFF. This sequence joins TRBV7-2 and TRBJ1-4; tentative D call: TRBD1 (5 bases). Looked up from germline, CDR1 is SGHTA and CDR2 is FQGNSA. V was trimmed by 1 base and J by 8 bases, leaving 11 bases between them. The CDR3 covers 14 residues.

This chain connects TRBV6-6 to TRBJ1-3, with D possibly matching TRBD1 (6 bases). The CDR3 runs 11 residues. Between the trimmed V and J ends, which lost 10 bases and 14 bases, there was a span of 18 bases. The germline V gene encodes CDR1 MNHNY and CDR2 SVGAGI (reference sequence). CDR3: CATKGEREVYF. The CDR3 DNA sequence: TGTGCCACCAAGGGGGAGAGGGAAGTATATTTT.